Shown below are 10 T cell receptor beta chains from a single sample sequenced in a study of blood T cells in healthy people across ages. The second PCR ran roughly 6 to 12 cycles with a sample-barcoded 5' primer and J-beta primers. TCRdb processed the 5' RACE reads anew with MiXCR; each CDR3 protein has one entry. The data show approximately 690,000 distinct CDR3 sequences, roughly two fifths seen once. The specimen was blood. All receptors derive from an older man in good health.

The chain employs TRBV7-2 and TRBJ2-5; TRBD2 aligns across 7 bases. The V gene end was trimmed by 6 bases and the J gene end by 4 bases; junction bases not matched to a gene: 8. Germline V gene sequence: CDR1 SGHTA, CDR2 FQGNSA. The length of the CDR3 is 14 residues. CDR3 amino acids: CASSEGGSVETQYF. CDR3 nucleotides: TGTGCCAGCAGTGAAGGCGGGAGTGTAGAGACCCAGTACTTC.

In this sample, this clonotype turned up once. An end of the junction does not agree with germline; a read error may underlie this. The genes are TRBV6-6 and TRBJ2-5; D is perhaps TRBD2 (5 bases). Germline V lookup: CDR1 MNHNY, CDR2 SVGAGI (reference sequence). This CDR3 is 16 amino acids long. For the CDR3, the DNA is TGCGCCAGCAGTCCCCGAGGGTTAGGAATCTCGGAGACCCAGTACTTC. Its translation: CASSPRGLGISETQYF.

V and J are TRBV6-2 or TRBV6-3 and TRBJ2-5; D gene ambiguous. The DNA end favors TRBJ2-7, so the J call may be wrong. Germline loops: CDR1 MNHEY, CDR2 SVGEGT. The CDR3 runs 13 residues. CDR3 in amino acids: CASSIPVNYEQYF. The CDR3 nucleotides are TGTGCCAGCAGTATACCCGTGAACTACGAGCAGTACTTC.

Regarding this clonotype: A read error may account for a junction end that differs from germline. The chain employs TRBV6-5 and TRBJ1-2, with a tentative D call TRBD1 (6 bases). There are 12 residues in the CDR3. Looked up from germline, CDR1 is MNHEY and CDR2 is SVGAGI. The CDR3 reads CASRKQGAGCTF. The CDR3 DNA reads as TGTGCCAGCCGAAAACAGGGAGCTGGCTGCACCTTC.

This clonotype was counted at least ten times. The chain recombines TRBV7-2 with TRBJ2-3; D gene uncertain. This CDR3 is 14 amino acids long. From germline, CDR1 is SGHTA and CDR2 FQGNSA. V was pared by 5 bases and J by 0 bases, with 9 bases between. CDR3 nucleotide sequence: TGTGCCAGCAGCCAAATGACCAGCACAGATACGCAGTATTTT. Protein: CASSQMTSTDTQYF.

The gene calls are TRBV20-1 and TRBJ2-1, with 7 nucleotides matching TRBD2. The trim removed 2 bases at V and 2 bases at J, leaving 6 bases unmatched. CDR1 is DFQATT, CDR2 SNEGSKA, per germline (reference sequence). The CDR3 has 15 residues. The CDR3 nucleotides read TGCAGTGCTAGATCCGGACTAGTTCCCTACAATGAGCAGTTCTTC. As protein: CSARSGLVPYNEQFF.

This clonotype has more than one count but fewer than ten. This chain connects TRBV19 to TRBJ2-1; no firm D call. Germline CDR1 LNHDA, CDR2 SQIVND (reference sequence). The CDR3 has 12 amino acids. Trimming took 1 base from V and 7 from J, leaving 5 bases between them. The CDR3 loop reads CASSIVGNEQFF. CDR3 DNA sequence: TGTGCCAGTAGTATAGTGGGGAATGAGCAGTTCTTC. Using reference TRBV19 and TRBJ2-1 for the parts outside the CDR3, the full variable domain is DGGITQSPKYLFRKEGQNVTLSCEQNLNHDAMYWYRQDPGQGLRLIYYSQIVNDFQKGDIAEGYSVSREKKESFPLTVTSAQKNPTAFYLCASSIVGNEQFFGPGTRLTVL.

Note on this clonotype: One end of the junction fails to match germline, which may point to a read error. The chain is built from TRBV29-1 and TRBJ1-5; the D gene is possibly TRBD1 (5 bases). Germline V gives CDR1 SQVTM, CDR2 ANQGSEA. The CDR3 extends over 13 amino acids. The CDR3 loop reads CSVDGGSNRPQHF. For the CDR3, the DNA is TGCAGCGTTGACGGGGGTAGCAATCGGCCCCAGCATTTT.

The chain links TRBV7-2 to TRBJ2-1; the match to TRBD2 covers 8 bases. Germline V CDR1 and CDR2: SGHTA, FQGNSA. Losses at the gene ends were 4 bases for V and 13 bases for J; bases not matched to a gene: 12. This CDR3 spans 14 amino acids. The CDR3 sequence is CASSSGTSIETQFF. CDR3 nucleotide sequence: TGTGCCAGCAGCTCCGGGACTAGTATCGAGACCCAGTTCTTC.

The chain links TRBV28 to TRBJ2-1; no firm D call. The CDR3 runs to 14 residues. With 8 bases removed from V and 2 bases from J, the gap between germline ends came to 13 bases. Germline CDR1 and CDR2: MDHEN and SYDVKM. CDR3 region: CASARTGPYNEQFF. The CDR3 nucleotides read TGTGCCAGCGCCCGGACCGGGCCCTACAATGAGCAGTTCTTC.